The TCR beta chain described here comes from a study of blood T cell repertoires in COVID-19. The overall study: Acute-phase and convalescent COVID-19 samples originated in the United States, Italy and Spain.

The CDR3 spans 12 residues. Trimming removed 3 bases at V and 0 bases at J, with 3 bases between. Germline CDR1 is SGHRS and CDR2 is YFSETQ. Methods used by the authors: Reference gene primer amplification yielded estimated nucleated cell counts. Using immunoSEQ multiplex PCR, the repertoire was profiled, and TCRdb retains in-frame clones only, with some absent. That table gives V, J and clone size, and the DNA gave D and trimming. Of 250,000 to 350,000 clones listed, around nine tenths were seen once; the top ten hold around 14%. This clone occurred a few times. The sequence was obtained from a woman between 70 and 85 years old with COVID-19, enrolled during active disease. This chain joins TRBV5-1 and TRBJ1-1, with D hard to call. Specimen: peripheral blood. CDR3 coding DNA: TGCGCCAGCAGCTCCATGAACACTGAAGCTTTCTTT. Encoded protein: CASSSMNTEAFF.